Below, 4 T cell receptor beta chains from the same sample are listed, as sequenced in a study of graft-versus-host responses after intestinal transplantation listed by TCRdb under 2021. The library was made by the immunoSEQ multiplex PCR assay. TCRdb holds this immuneACCESS table with in-frame rearrangements only. Some clones are missing; in checked studies, unresolved V genes explain under half, and the rest has no known cause. This sample has fewer than 70,000 clones in its table, and over 85% of those were observed once. The top ten constitute approximately 6.3% of the sample. The sequenced sample was bone marrow, obtained 734 days after intestinal transplantation. The receptor source for this set is a human patient who received an intestinal transplant, so some T cells may come from the graft donor.

This clone was seen once. The chain's CDR3 is CASSEAQREVDEQYF. Written as DNA, the CDR3 is TGCGCCAGCAGTGAGGCCCAGCGGGAGGTAGACGAGCAGTACTTC. The chain links TRBV10-1 to TRBJ2-7, with 9 bases aligning to TRBD2. V lost 2 bases and J lost 5; bases outside the gene matches: 7. The CDR3 spans 15 residues. The germline gives CDR1 WNHNN, CDR2 SYGVQD (reference sequence).

The chain couples TRBV21-1 to TRBJ2-7. TRBV21-1 is given as a pseudogene. The CDR3 totals 13 residues. CDR3 in DNA: TGTGCCAGCAGCAAAGTTGGGGACTACGAGCAGTACTTC. Its protein is CASSKVGDYEQYF.

The chain employs TRBV19 and TRBJ2-1; no definite D call. Per germline, CDR1 LNHDA and CDR2 SQIVND (reference sequence). CDR3 length: 16 residues. V was shortened by 0 bases and J by 5 bases, with 14 bases between the two germline ends. This CDR3 is CASSIDPPGGHNEQFF. CDR3 bases: TGTGCCAGTAGTATAGACCCCCCGGGCGGCCACAATGAGCAGTTCTTC.

The chain carries TRBV5-4 and TRBJ2-1; D possibly uses TRBD1 or TRBD2 (5 bases each). Germline lookup yields CDR1 SGHNT and CDR2 YYREEE (reference sequence). The V and J ends lost 4 bases and 8 bases respectively, with 16 bases between them. This CDR3 contains 14 residues. As DNA, the CDR3 is TGTGCCAGCAGCGGATCCGGGACCCTTGATGAGCAGTTCTTC. Its protein product is CASSGSGTLDEQFF.